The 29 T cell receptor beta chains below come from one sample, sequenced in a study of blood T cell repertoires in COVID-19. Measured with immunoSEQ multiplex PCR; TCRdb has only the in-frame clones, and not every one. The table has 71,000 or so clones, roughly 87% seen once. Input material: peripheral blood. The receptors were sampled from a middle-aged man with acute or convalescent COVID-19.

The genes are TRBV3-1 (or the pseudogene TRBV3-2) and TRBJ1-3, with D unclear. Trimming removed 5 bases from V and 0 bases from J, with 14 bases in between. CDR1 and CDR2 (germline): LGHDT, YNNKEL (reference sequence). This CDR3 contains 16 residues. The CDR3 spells CASSKNTQNSGNTIYF. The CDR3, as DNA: TGTGCCAGCAGCAAAAACACGCAGAACTCTGGAAACACCATATATTTT.

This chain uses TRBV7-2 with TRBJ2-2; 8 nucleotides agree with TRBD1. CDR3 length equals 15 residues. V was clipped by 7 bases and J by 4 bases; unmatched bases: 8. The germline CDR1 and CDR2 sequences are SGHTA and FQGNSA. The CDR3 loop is CASKSQGASTGELFF. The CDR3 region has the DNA TGTGCCAGCAAGTCCCAGGGGGCAAGCACCGGGGAGCTGTTTTTT.

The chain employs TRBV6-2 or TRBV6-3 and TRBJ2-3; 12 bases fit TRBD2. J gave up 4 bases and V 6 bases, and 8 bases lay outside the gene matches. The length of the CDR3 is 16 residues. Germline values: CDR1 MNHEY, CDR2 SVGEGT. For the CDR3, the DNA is TGTGCCAGCAGGCCTCTAGCGGGGGGGAGTCCAGATACGCAGTATTTT. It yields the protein CASRPLAGGSPDTQYF.

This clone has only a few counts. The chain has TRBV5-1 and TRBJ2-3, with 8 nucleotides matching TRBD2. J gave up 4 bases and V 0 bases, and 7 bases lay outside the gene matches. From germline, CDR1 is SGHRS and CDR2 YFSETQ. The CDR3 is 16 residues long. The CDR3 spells CASSLEAGGWADTQYF. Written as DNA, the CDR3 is TGCGCCAGCAGCTTGGAGGCGGGAGGATGGGCAGATACGCAGTATTTT.

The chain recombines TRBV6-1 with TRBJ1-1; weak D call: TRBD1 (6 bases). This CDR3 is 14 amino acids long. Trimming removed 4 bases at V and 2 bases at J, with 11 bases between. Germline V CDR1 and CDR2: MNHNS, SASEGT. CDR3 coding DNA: TGTGCCAGCAGTGCACGACAGGTCAACACTGAAGCTTTCTTT. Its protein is CASSARQVNTEAFF.

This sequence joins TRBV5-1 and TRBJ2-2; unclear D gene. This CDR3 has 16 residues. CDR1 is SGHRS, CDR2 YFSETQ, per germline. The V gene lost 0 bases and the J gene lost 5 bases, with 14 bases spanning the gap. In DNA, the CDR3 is TGCGCCAGCAGCTTGGCCTCAAGTCCCAGTACCGGGGAGCTGTTTTTT. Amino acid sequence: CASSLASSPSTGELFF.

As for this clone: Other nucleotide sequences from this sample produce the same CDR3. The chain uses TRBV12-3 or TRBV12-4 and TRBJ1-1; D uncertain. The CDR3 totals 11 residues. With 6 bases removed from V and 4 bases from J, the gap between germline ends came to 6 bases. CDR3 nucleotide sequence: TGTGCCAGCAGCCGGGGCACTGAAGCTTTCTTT. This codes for CASSRGTEAFF.

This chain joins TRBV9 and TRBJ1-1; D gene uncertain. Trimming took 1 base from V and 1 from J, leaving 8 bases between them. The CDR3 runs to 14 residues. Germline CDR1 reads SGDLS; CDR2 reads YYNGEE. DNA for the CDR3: TGTGCCAGCAGCGTACAAACAGCGAACACTGAAGCTTTCTTT. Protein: CASSVQTANTEAFF. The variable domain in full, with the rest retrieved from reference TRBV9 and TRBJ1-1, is DSGVTQTPKHLITATGQRVTLRCSPRSGDLSVYWYQQSLDQGLQFLIQYYNGEERAKGNILERFSAQQFPDLHSELNLSSLELGDSALYFCASSVQTANTEAFFGQGTRLTVV.

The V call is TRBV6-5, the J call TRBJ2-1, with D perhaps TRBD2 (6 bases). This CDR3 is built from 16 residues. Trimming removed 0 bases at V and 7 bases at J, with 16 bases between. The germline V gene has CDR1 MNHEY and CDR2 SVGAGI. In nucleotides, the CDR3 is TGTGCCAGCAGTTACTCGACTGGGTCCGCGGGAAATGAGCAGTTCTTC. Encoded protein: CASSYSTGSAGNEQFF.

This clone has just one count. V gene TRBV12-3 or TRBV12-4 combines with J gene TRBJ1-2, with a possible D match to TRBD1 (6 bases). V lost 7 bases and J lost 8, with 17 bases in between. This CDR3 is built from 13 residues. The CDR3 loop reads CASTRDIASGYTF. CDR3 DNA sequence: TGTGCCAGCACCCGGGACATCGCTTCAGGCTACACCTTC.

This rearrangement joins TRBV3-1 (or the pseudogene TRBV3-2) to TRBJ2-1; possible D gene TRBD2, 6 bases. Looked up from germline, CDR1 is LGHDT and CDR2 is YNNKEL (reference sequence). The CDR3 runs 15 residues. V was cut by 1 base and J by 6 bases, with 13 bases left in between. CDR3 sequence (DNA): TGTGCCAGCAGCCAAGCGGACCGGGGAGGCAATGAGCAGTTCTTC. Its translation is CASSQADRGGNEQFF.

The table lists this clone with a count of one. CDR3 sequence: CASSQDSGISMETQYF. For the CDR3, the DNA is TGTGCCAGCAGCCAAGATTCCGGGATAAGTATGGAGACCCAGTACTTC. V usage is TRBV14 and J usage is TRBJ2-5; tentative D call: TRBD2 (5 bases). Trimming stripped 0 bases from V and 5 bases from J, with 16 bases between. The germline CDR1 and CDR2 sequences are SGHDN and FVKESK. The CDR3 loop spans 16 amino acids. Based on the CDR3 plus reference TRBV14 and TRBJ2-5, the full variable domain is EAGVTQFPSHSVIEKGQTVTLRCDPISGHDNLYWYRRVMGKEIKFLLHFVKESKQDESGMPNNRFLAERTGGTYSTLKVQPAELEDSGVYFCASSQDSGISMETQYFGPGTRLLVL.

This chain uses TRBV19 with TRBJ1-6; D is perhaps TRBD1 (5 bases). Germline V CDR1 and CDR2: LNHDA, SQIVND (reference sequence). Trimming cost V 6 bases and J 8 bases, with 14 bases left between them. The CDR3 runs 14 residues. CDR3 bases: TGTGCCAGTAGCTGGACGGCGGGGGATTCACCCCTCCACTTT. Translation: CASSWTAGDSPLHF.

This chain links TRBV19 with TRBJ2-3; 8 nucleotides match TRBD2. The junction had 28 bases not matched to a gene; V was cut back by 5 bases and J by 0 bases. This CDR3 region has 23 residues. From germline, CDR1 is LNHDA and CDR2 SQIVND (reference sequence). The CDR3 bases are TGTGCCAGTAGTGGCCCCCCGGCCCAGCCGGTTCTAGCGGGCTCCTCTAGCACAGATACGCAGTATTTT. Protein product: CASSGPPAQPVLAGSSSTDTQYF.

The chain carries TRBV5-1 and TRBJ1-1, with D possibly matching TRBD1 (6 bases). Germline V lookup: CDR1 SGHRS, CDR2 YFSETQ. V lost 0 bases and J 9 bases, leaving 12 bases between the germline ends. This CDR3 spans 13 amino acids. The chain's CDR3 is CASSLGPDSKAFF. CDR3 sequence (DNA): TGCGCCAGCAGCTTGGGACCGGACAGCAAAGCTTTCTTT.

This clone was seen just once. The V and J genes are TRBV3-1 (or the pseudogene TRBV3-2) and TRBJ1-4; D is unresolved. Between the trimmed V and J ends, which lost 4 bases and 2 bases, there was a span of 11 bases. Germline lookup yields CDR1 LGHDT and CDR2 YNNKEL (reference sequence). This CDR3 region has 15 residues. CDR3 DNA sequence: TGTGCCAGCAGCCTTCAGATCTCCACTAATGAAAAACTGTTTTTT. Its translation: CASSLQISTNEKLFF.

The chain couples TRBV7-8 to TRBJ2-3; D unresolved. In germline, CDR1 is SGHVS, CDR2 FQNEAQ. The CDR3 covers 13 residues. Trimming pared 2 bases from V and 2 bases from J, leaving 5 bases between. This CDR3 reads CASSLSHTDTQYF. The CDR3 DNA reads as TGTGCCAGCAGCTTAAGCCACACAGATACGCAGTATTTT.

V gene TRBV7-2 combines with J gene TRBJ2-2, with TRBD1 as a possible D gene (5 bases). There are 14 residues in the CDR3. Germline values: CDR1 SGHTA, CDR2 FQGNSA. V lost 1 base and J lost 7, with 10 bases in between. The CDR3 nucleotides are TGTGCCAGCAGCTTAGTCAGGGTGGGCGGGGAGCTGTTTTTT. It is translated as CASSLVRVGGELFF.

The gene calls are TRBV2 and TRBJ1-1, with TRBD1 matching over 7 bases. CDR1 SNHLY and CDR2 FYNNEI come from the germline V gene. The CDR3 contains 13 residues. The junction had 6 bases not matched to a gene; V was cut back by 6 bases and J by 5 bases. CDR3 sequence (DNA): TGTGCCAGCAGGACAGGGATGGAGACTGAAGCTTTCTTT. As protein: CASRTGMETEAFF.

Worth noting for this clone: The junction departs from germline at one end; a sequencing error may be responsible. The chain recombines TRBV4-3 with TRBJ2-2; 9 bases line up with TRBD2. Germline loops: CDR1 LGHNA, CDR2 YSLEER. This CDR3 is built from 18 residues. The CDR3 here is CASRQAGGPSTNTGELFF. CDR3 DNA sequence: TGCGCCAGCAGGCAAGCGGGAGGCCCTAGTACGAACACCGGGGAGCTGTTTTTT.

Written as DNA, the CDR3 is TGTGCCAGCAGTGACCGCCCAGGGGCAGGCTATGGCTACACCTTC. Translating it yields CASSDRPGAGYGYTF. The chain links TRBV6-1 to TRBJ1-2, with D tentatively TRBD1 (6 bases). This CDR3 region has 15 residues. Germline-derived CDR1 and CDR2 are MNHNS and SASEGT. V was pared by 3 bases and J by 4 bases, with 15 bases between.

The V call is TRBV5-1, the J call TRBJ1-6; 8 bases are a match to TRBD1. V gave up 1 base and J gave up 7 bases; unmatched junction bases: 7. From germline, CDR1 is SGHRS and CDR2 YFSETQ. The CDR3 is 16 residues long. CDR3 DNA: TGCGCCAGCAGCTTGTCCGGACAGGGACAAAATTCACCCCTCCACTTT. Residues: CASSLSGQGQNSPLHF.

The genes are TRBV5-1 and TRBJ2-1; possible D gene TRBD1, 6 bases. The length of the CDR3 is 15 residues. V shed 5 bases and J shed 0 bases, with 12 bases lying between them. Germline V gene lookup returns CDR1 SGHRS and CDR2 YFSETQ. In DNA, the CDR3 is TGCGCCAGCAGGCAGGGGCCGACCTCCTACAATGAGCAGTTCTTC. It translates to CASRQGPTSYNEQFF.

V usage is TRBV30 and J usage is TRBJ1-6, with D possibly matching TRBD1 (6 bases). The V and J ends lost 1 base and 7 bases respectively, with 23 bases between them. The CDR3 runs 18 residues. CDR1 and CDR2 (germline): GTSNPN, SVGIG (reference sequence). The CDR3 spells CAWSGIPVGARGNSPLHF. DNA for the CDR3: TGTGCCTGGAGTGGAATCCCTGTGGGGGCACGAGGGAATTCACCCCTCCACTTT.

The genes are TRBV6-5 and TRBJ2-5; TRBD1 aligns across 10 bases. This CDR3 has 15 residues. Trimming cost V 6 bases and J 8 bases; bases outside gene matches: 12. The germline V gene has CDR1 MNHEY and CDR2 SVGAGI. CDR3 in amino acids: CASRPVDRGKKTQYF. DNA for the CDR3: TGTGCCAGCAGGCCGGTGGACAGGGGGAAGAAAACCCAGTACTTC.

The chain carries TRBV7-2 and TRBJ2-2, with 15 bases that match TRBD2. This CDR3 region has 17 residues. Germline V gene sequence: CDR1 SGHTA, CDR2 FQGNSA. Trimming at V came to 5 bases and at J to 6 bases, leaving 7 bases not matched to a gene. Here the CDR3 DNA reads TGTGCCAGCAGCCCCCCCGGACTAGCGGGAGGGGCCGGGGAGCTGTTTTTT. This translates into CASSPPGLAGGAGELFF.

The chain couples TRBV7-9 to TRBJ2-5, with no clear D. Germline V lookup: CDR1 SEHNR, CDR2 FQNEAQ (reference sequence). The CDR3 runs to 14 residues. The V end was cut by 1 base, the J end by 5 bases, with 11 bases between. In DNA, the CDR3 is TGTGCCAGCAGCTTAGTCGGTCGATGGGAGACCCAGTACTTC. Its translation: CASSLVGRWETQYF. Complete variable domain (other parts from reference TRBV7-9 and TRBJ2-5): DTGVSQNPRHKITKRGQNVTFRCDPISEHNRLYWYRQTLGQGPEFLTYFQNEAQLEKSRLLSDRFSAERPKGSFSTLEIQRTEQGDSAMYLCASSLVGRWETQYFGPGTRLLVL.

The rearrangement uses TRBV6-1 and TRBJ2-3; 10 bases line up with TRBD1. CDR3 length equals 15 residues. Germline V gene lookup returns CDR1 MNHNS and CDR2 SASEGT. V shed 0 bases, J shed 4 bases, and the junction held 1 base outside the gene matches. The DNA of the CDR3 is TGTGCCAGCAGTGAAGCGACAGGGGGCGCAGATACGCAGTATTTT. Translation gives CASSEATGGADTQYF.

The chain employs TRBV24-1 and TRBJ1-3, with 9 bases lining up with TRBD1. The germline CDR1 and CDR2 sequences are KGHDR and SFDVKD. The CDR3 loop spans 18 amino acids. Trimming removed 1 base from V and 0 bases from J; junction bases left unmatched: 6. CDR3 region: CATSDLDATGGSGNTIYF. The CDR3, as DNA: TGTGCCACCAGTGATTTAGATGCGACAGGGGGCTCTGGAAACACCATATATTTT.